This T cell receptor (beta chain) was found in a study of T cell repertoires in cytomegalovirus infection. Turning to the study itself: Used in the study were CMV epitopes, some recently identified and HLA-C-restricted, others well-studied and HLA-B-restricted. General study findings and limits: Dominating the ex vivo response were HLA-C-restricted CMV-specific TCR beta clonotypes.

Turning to this clonotype: What it recognizes is unknown.

TCRdb reprocessed the reads with MiXCR, giving one entry per CDR3 protein. Of roughly 990,000 distinct CDR3 sequences in the sample, about a third were seen once. The TCR originated in a human donor in good health (CMV status not recorded). Some clones in this sample may be carry-over from other donors' samples. This sample comprised cultured CD8+ T cells from PBMCs, obtained from culture after CMV antigen stimulation.

The CDR3 protein is CASSARDRAPNEQFF. The DNA for the CDR3 is TGTGCCAGCAGCGCCCGGGACAGGGCCCCCAATGAGCAGTTCTTC. The chain uses TRBV7-6 and TRBJ2-1, with 9 bases aligning to TRBD1. Trimming took 5 bases from V and 6 from J; bases not matched to a gene: 8. Germline V gene data show CDR1 as SGHVS and CDR2 as FNYEAQ. This CDR3 region has 15 residues.